This passage covers 21 T cell receptor beta chains from one sample sequenced in a study of regulatory T cells in long-lasting Graves disease. CDR3-region Arm-PCR and iRepertoire HTBI primers produced the TCR beta libraries. One entry per CDR3 protein, called by TCRdb with MiXCR from the multiplex PCR reads. The sample has roughly 500,000 distinct CDR3 sequences; less than 15% are singletons. Time point noted: newly diagnosed GD, antithyroid drugs for less than 3 months. PBMC RNA served as the TCR library source. The same data also went into a second study, on T cells in Graves' hyperthyroidism and ophthalmopathy.

The sample consisted of peripheral blood mononuclear cells (PBMCs), taken at new diagnosis, from a patient treated with antithyroid drugs. These receptors all come from a man under 40 with Graves disease.

This clonotype was picked up a small number of times. The V gene is TRBV29-1, the J gene TRBJ2-3; unclear D gene. V shed 4 bases and J shed 4 bases, with 9 bases lying between them. There are 12 residues in the CDR3. Germline V gene data show CDR1 as SQVTM and CDR2 as ANQGSEA. The CDR3 protein is CSVGLAPDTQYF. The DNA of the CDR3 is TGCAGCGTTGGGCTCGCCCCAGATACGCAGTATTTT.

This clonotype was picked up many times. This chain uses TRBV29-1 with TRBJ1-1; 7 nucleotides match TRBD1. The CDR3 has 13 amino acids. Germline values: CDR1 SQVTM, CDR2 ANQGSEA. The V gene end was trimmed by 5 bases and the J gene end by 1 base; junction bases not matched to a gene: 4. CDR3 amino acids: CSVLDRSNTEAFF. The CDR3 nucleotides read TGCAGCGTTTTGGACAGGTCGAACACTGAAGCTTTCTTT.

This clonotype has just a few counts. The V call is TRBV29-1, the J call TRBJ1-5, with D unresolved. The CDR3 spans 12 residues. CDR1 is SQVTM and CDR2 is ANQGSEA in the germline V gene. Deletions cut 4 bases from V and 7 bases from J, with 11 bases between. The CDR3 DNA reads TGCAGCGTTGGGGAAGGGTGGCAGCCCCAGCATTTT. Protein sequence: CSVGEGWQPQHF.

CDR3 protein: CASSNDRQASANEKLFF. Written as DNA, the CDR3 is TGTGCCAGCAGCAACGACCGACAGGCTTCAGCTAATGAAAAACTGTTTTTT. The V gene is TRBV5-5, the J gene TRBJ1-4, with a weak D call TRBD1 (6 bases). CDR3 size: 17 residues. The V end lost 4 bases, the J end lost 3 bases, and 19 bases lay between the germline ends. The germline V gene has CDR1 SGHKS and CDR2 YYEKEE (reference sequence).

This clonotype was counted many times. The CDR3 DNA sequence: TGTGCCAGCAGCTTTGGACAGGGGTTAGGCTACACCTTC. Translation: CASSFGQGLGYTF. This sequence joins TRBV7-3 and TRBJ1-2; TRBD1 aligns across 9 bases. Per germline, CDR1 SGHTA and CDR2 FQGTGA. V was clipped by 3 bases and J by 8 bases; unmatched bases: 4. The CDR3 covers 13 residues.

This clonotype appeared many times. The chain carries TRBV27 and TRBJ1-2; 7 positions match TRBD1. The J segment lost 4 bases and the V segment lost 5 bases, leaving 7 bases of the junction unmatched. The CDR3 has 14 residues. Per germline, CDR1 MNHEY and CDR2 SMNVEV (reference sequence). The CDR3 DNA reads TGTGCCAGCAGTGCCAGGGGGGTTACCTATGGCTACACCTTC. Residues: CASSARGVTYGYTF.

The genes are TRBV20-1 and TRBJ2-2; no reliable D call. CDR1 and CDR2 from the germline V gene are DFQATT and SNEGSKA (reference sequence). The CDR3 runs to 14 residues. Trimming removed 5 bases at V and 4 bases at J, with 14 bases between. CDR3 loop: CSAPSGSGTGELFF. CDR3 nucleotide sequence: TGCAGTGCTCCCTCGGGCTCCGGCACCGGGGAGCTGTTTTTT.

The sample holds many counts of this clonotype. The chain links TRBV3-1 to TRBJ1-3; D uncertain. V was shortened by 0 bases and J by 4 bases, with 7 bases between the two germline ends. The CDR3 consists of 14 residues. Germline values: CDR1 LGHDT, CDR2 YNNKEL (reference sequence). Written as DNA, the CDR3 is TGTGCCAGCAGCCAAGAAGAAGCCGGAAACACCATATATTTT. Protein sequence: CASSQEEAGNTIYF.

This chain links TRBV29-1 with TRBJ1-2, with a tentative D call TRBD1 (5 bases). The CDR3 runs to 16 residues. The germline CDR1 and CDR2 sequences are SQVTM and ANQGSEA. With 5 bases removed from V and 3 bases from J, the gap between germline ends came to 22 bases. The CDR3 loop reads CSVYPQPPTGYYGYTF. DNA of the CDR3: TGCAGCGTTTACCCGCAACCCCCAACAGGCTACTATGGCTACACCTTC.

This clonotype was detected many times. The chain links TRBV20-1 to TRBJ2-7; D is unclear. CDR1 and CDR2 from the germline V gene are DFQATT and SNEGSKA (reference sequence). The CDR3 contains 12 residues. The V and J ends lost 3 bases and 2 bases respectively, with 8 bases between them. In nucleotides, the CDR3 is TGCAGTGCTAGCAGTGATACCTACGAGCAGTACTTC. It is translated as CSASSDTYEQYF.

This clonotype was observed many times. The chain combines TRBV27 with TRBJ1-2; D remains unclear. Germline V gene data show CDR1 as MNHEY and CDR2 as SMNVEV (reference sequence). This CDR3 region has 15 residues. Trimming pared 8 bases from V and 8 bases from J, leaving 24 bases between. CDR3 nucleotide sequence: TGTGCCAGCCAGCCCGGAGGCTCACCTGTGAGAGGCTACACCTTC. This encodes CASQPGGSPVRGYTF.

A note on this clonotype: One end of the junction is discordant with germline, which a read error may explain. The V and J genes are TRBV24-1 and TRBJ1-4; TRBD1 is a possible D gene (5 bases). The CDR3 is 15 residues long. CDR1 KGHDR and CDR2 SFDVKD come from the germline V gene. CDR3 loop: CAASENQGTNEKLFF. The DNA for the CDR3 is TGTGCCGCCAGTGAGAATCAGGGAACTAATGAAAAACTGTTTTTT.

The chain couples TRBV7-3 to TRBJ1-1; maybe TRBD1 (5 bases). Deletions cut 6 bases from V and 9 bases from J, with 14 bases between. The CDR3 spans 12 residues. The germline CDR1 and CDR2 sequences are SGHTA and FQGTGA. DNA of the CDR3: TGTGCCAGCAGACACCCCCGACAGAAAGCTTTCTTT. It is translated as CASRHPRQKAFF. Looking up the rest from reference TRBV7-3 and TRBJ1-1 gives the full variable domain: GAGVSQTPSNKVTEKGKYVELRCDPISGHTALYWYRQSLGQGPEFLIYFQGTGAADDSGLPNDRFFAVRPEGSVSTLKIQRTERGDSAVYLCASRHPRQKAFFGQGTRLTVV.

This clonotype was counted ten times or more. The chain employs TRBV5-1 and TRBJ2-1; possibly TRBD1 for D (7 bases). Germline V gene lookup returns CDR1 SGHRS and CDR2 YFSETQ. Trimming cost V 5 bases and J 9 bases, with 18 bases left between them. The CDR3 covers 14 residues. The chain's CDR3 is CASSEGGAGGEQFF. The CDR3 coding sequence is TGCGCCAGCAGTGAGGGAGGCGCAGGGGGTGAGCAGTTCTTC.

This clonotype was counted ten times or more. J is TRBJ2-6 and V is TRBV5-1; tentative D call: TRBD1 (6 bases). CDR1 and CDR2 from the germline V gene are SGHRS and YFSETQ. V gave up 2 bases and J gave up 0 bases, with 12 bases separating them. This CDR3 spans 17 amino acids. The CDR3 protein is CASSFGQIASGANVLTF. In nucleotides, the CDR3 is TGCGCCAGCAGCTTCGGACAGATAGCCTCTGGGGCCAACGTCCTGACTTTC.

The V and J genes are TRBV2 and TRBJ1-2, with TRBD1 matching over 7 bases. The CDR3 contains 11 residues. Germline CDR1 reads SNHLY; CDR2 reads FYNNEI. The V and J ends lost 11 bases and 9 bases, in that order; junction bases with no gene match: 9. Written as DNA, the CDR3 is TGTGCCGTGACGACAGGGATGCGCTACACCTTC. Encoded protein: CAVTTGMRYTF.

In this sample, this clonotype turned up a few times. A read error may produce the germline difference seen at one junction end. The chain recombines TRBV7-6 with TRBJ2-5; weak D call: TRBD2 (5 bases). The CDR3 loop spans 14 amino acids. The germline V gene has CDR1 SGHVS and CDR2 FNYEAQ. This CDR3 is CASSISLGGETQHF. The CDR3 bases are TGTGCCAGCAGCATATCGCTCGGTGGGGAGACCCAGCACTTC.

This clonotype has at least ten counts. The chain links TRBV11-2 to TRBJ2-6; no firm D call. There are 14 residues in the CDR3. Germline lookup yields CDR1 SGHAT and CDR2 FQNNGV. V was trimmed by 2 bases and J by 2 bases, leaving 4 bases between them. CDR3 residues: CASSLRAGANVLTF. The CDR3 DNA follows: TGTGCCAGCAGCTTACGGGCTGGGGCCAACGTCCTGACTTTC.

This clonotype has at least ten counts. The chain links TRBV10-3 to TRBJ2-5, with 7 bases fitting TRBD2. In germline, CDR1 is ENHRY, CDR2 SYGVKD. The CDR3 runs to 16 residues. V trimming: 2 bases; J trimming: 2 bases; junction bases outside the gene matches: 8. The CDR3 DNA sequence: TGTGCCATCAGTGAGGCTTGGCAGGGAGGGCAAGAGACCCAGTACTTC. It is translated as CAISEAWQGGQETQYF.

This clonotype has just a few counts. This rearrangement joins TRBV20-1 to TRBJ2-4; D unclear. V lost 1 base, J lost 6 bases, and 13 bases lay in between. The CDR3 contains 14 residues. The germline V gene has CDR1 DFQATT and CDR2 SNEGSKA (reference sequence). CDR3 in DNA: TGCAGTGCTAGAGTTCCCGGTAGCCGAAACATTCAGTACTTC. Translated: CSARVPGSRNIQYF.

This sequence joins TRBV4-1 and TRBJ2-2; D may be TRBD2 (6 bases). Trimming stripped 1 base from V and 0 bases from J, with 12 bases between. Germline V gives CDR1 MGHRA, CDR2 YSYEKL. CDR3 length: 17 residues. The DNA for the CDR3 is TGCGCCAGCAGCCAAGTGGAGCGGGCCTCGAACACCGGGGAGCTGTTTTTT. Its protein product is CASSQVERASNTGELFF.